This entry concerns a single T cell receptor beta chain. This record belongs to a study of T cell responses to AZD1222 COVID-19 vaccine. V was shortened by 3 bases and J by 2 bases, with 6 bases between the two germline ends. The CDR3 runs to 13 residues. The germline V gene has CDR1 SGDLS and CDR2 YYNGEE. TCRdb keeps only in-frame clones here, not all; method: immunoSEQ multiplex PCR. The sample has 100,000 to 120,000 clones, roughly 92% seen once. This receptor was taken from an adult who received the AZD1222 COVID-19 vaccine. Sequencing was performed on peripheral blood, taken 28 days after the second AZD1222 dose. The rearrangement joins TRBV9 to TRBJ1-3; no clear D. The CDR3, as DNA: TGTGCCAGCAGCGCCAATACTGGAAACACCATATATTTT. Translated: CASSANTGNTIYF.